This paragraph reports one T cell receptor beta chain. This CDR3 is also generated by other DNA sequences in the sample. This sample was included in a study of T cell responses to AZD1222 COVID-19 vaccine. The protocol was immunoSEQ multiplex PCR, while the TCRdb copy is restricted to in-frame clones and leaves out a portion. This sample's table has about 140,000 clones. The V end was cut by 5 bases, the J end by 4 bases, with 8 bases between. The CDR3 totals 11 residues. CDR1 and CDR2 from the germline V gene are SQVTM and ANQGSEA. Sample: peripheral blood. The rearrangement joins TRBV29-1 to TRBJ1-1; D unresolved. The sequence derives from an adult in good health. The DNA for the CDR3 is TGCAGCGTTCCGGAGGGCACTGAAGCTTTCTTT. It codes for CSVPEGTEAFF.